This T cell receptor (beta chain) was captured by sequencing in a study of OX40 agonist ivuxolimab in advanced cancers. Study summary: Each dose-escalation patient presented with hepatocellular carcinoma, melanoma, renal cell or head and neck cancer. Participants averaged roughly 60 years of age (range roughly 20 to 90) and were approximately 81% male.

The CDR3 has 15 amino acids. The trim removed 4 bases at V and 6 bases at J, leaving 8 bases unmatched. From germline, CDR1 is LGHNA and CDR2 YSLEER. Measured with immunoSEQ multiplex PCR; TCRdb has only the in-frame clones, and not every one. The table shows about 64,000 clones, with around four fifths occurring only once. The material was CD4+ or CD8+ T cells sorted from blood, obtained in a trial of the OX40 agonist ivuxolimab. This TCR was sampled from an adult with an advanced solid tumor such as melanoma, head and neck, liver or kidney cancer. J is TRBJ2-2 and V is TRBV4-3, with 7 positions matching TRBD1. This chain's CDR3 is CASSPIHRGAGELFF. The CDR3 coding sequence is TGCGCCAGCAGCCCAATCCACAGGGGTGCCGGGGAGCTGTTTTTT.